Listed below are T cell receptor beta chains from one sample, sequenced in a study of identical twins. TCRdb itself ran the 5' RACE reads through MiXCR, one entry per CDR3 protein. Seen here are about 570,000 distinct CDR3 sequences, roughly 9.9% observed once, and the top ten hold 2.5% to 3.5%. This sample was also put to use in a study of yellow fever vaccine responses in identical twins.

Specimen: PBMCs. The source of these receptors is a woman under 30 in good health. The CDR3 runs from the conserved cysteine through the conserved F or W. The D gene is left open where the match is weak. The size entry is marked missing in some rows and otherwise reads once, few, many or a size class.

d_call j_call v_call clone_size cdr3_aa cdr3_nt
TRBD1 TRBJ2-1 TRBV29-1 few CSGQGLSYNEQFF TGCAGCGGACAGGGTTTGTCCTACAATGAGCAGTTCTTC
- TRBJ2-7 TRBV29-1 few CSVGNPPPYEQYF TGCAGCGTTGGGAATCCTCCGCCCTACGAGCAGTACTTC
- TRBJ1-6 TRBV20-1 - CSARGRQAILNSPLHF TGCAGTGCTAGAGGTCGGCAAGCTATCCTCAATTCACCCCTCCACTTT
TRBD1 TRBJ2-7 TRBV28 - CASSSQGQVISDYEQYF TGTGCCAGCAGTTCGCAAGGACAGGTCATTTCAGACTACGAGCAGTACTTC
- TRBJ1-4 TRBV25-1 - CASSELSEKLFF TGTGCCAGCAGTGAATTGAGTGAAAAACTGTTTTTT
- TRBJ2-3 TRBV3-1 few CASMWADTQYF TGTGCCAGCATGTGGGCAGATACGCAGTATTTT
TRBD1 TRBJ2-5 TRBV28 many CASSPPRTGSETQYF TGTGCCAGCAGCCCCCCCCGGACAGGGTCAGAGACCCAGTACTTC
- TRBJ2-2 TRBV20-1 many CSAREFLTGELFF TGCAGTGCTAGAGAATTCCTCACCGGGGAGCTGTTTTTT
- TRBJ2-1 TRBV12-3/TRBV12-4 many CASSGRNEQFF TGTGCCAGCAGTGGCCGGAATGAGCAGTTCTTC
- TRBJ1-2 TRBV5-1 few CASSYRLIRPLWLRWKF TGCGCCAGCAGCTACCGCCTGATCCGACCCCTATGGCTACGGTGGAAATTC
- TRBJ1-1 TRBV20-1 many CSALRGETEAFF TGCAGTGCTCTCCGAGGGGAGACTGAAGCTTTCTTT
- TRBJ2-5 TRBV7-2 - CASSPSLGGAGETQYF TGTGCCAGCAGCCCCTCCTTAGGGGGCGCGGGGGAGACCCAGTACTTC
- TRBJ2-7 TRBV9 - CASSGRDTTYEQYF TGTGCCAGCAGCGGCCGGGACACCACCTACGAGCAGTACTTC
- TRBJ2-2 TRBV5-6 - CASSFSGKNTGELFF TGTGCCAGCAGCTTTAGCGGAAAGAACACCGGGGAGCTGTTTTTT
TRBD2 TRBJ2-7 TRBV5-1 many CASSSQLAGGSYEQYF TGCGCCAGCAGCTCCCAACTAGCGGGGGGTTCATACGAGCAGTACTTC
TRBD1 TRBJ2-1 TRBV6-4 many CASSDSTGFNEQFF TGTGCCAGCAGTGACTCGACAGGGTTTAATGAGCAGTTCTTC
TRBD2 TRBJ2-3 TRBV7-2 - CASSPGTSGNSDTQYF TGTGCCAGCAGCCCTGGGACTAGCGGAAACTCGGATACGCAGTATTTT
TRBD2 TRBJ2-3 TRBV20-1 - CSADNRDYSTDTQYF TGCAGTGCCGACAACCGGGACTATAGCACAGATACGCAGTATTTT
TRBD1 TRBJ2-7 TRBV5-1 many CASSPQDRGTSYEQYF TGCGCCAGCAGCCCGCAAGACAGGGGGACTTCCTACGAGCAGTACTTC
TRBD1 TRBJ2-1 TRBV25-1 many CASRDPGQGANEQFF TGTGCCAGCAGGGACCCGGGACAGGGGGCAAATGAGCAGTTCTTC
TRBD2 TRBJ2-5 TRBV4-3 - CASSQDGREGETQYF TGCGCCAGCAGCCAAGATGGGCGGGAGGGTGAGACCCAGTACTTC
- TRBJ2-6 TRBV4-3 many CASSHLSIGTSSGANVLTF TGCGCCAGCAGCCACCTTTCCATTGGGACAAGCTCTGGGGCCAACGTCCTGACTTTC
- TRBJ2-1 TRBV24-1 - CATTRTGYNEQFF TGTGCCACCACAAGGACCGGGTACAATGAGCAGTTCTTC
- TRBJ2-4 TRBV7-2 many CASSLGGGGAKNIQYF TGTGCCAGCAGCTTAGGGGGTGGAGGAGCCAAAAACATTCAGTACTTC
TRBD1 TRBJ1-5 TRBV20-1 few CSAGTVSNQPQHF TGCAGTGCCGGGACAGTTAGCAATCAGCCCCAGCATTTT
- TRBJ1-2 TRBV6-1 many CASSQGGGKNYGYTF TGTGCCAGCAGTCAAGGCGGGGGAAAGAACTATGGCTACACCTTC
- TRBJ2-2 TRBV9 many CASSVGPSGELFF TGTGCCAGCAGCGTAGGACCGTCCGGGGAGCTGTTTTTT
TRBD2 TRBJ2-1 TRBV20-1 few CSASSPSGNNEQFF TGCAGTGCTAGTAGTCCTAGCGGCAACAATGAGCAGTTCTTC
TRBD2 TRBJ2-7 TRBV4-2 many CASSQAFRLAGLYEQYF TGTGCCAGCAGCCAAGCCTTCCGACTAGCCGGGCTTTACGAGCAGTACTTC
- TRBJ2-3 TRBV13 few CASSLVFWDGASSTDTQYF TGTGCCAGCAGCTTAGTATTTTGGGACGGAGCTTCTAGCACAGATACGCAGTATTTT
TRBD2 TRBJ2-6 TRBV25-1 few CASSDSFRGGTGANVLTF TGTGCCAGCAGTGATAGCTTCCGGGGGGGCACTGGGGCCAACGTCCTGACTTTC
- TRBJ2-2 TRBV12-3/TRBV12-4 - CACSPISGGQSRTGELFF TGTGCCTGCAGTCCGATTAGTGGGGGCCAGAGTAGGACCGGGGAGCTGTTTTTT
TRBD1 TRBJ2-3 TRBV7-6 - CASSPNRQGQGTDTQYF TGTGCCAGCAGCCCTAACCGACAGGGTCAGGGCACAGATACGCAGTATTTT
- TRBJ1-2 TRBV7-2 many CASSLAGRGYTF TGTGCCAGCAGCTTGGCAGGTCGTGGCTACACCTTC
TRBD2 TRBJ2-5 TRBV12-3/TRBV12-4 many CASSLSLAGVFQYF TGTGCCAGCAGCCTATCACTAGCGGGAGTGTTCCAGTACTTC
- TRBJ1-2 TRBV6-5 - CASSSHDYGYTF TGTGCCAGCAGTTCTCATGACTATGGCTACACCTTC
- TRBJ2-3 TRBV29-1 few CSVEGRADTQYF TGCAGCGTTGAGGGCAGGGCAGATACGCAGTATTTT
- TRBJ2-1 TRBV5-1 many CASSTDPSYNEQFF TGCGCCAGCAGCACTGACCCTTCCTACAATGAGCAGTTCTTC
TRBD2 TRBJ2-1 TRBV19 - CASSMVASGGYNEQFF TGTGCCAGTAGTATGGTAGCTAGCGGGGGCTACAATGAGCAGTTCTTC
- TRBJ2-7 TRBV20-1 - CSARSFDTPTYEQYF TGCAGTGCTAGATCGTTCGACACTCCAACCTACGAGCAGTACTTC
TRBD2 TRBJ2-2 TRBV5-1 few CASSRPLAGDTGELFF TGCGCCAGCAGCCGTCCCCTGGCGGGAGACACCGGGGAGCTGTTTTTT
- TRBJ2-5 TRBV12-3/TRBV12-4 - CASRRGLQETQYF TGTGCCAGCAGACGGGGACTGCAAGAGACCCAGTACTTC
- TRBJ1-3 TRBV6-5 - CASSYAGPGNTIYF TGTGCCAGCAGTTACGCGGGCCCTGGAAACACCATATATTTT
TRBD1 TRBJ2-7 TRBV4-2 many CASSQVGGNRGFPYEQYF TGTGCCAGCAGCCAAGTTGGGGGAAACAGGGGTTTCCCCTACGAGCAGTACTTC
TRBD2 TRBJ2-5 TRBV6-2/TRBV6-3 - CASSTSGGASETQYF TGTGCCAGCAGTACTAGCGGGGGGGCTAGCGAGACCCAGTACTTC
TRBD1 TRBJ2-5 TRBV4-3 - CASSQQTGGEETQYF TGCGCCAGCAGCCAACAAACAGGGGGTGAAGAGACCCAGTACTTC
- TRBJ2-6 TRBV20-1 few CSAMRGSGANVLTF TGCAGTGCCATGAGGGGCTCTGGGGCCAACGTCCTGACTTTC
TRBD1 TRBJ2-3 TRBV5-5 - CASSLVLDRGLDTQYF TGTGCCAGCAGCTTGGTACTGGACAGGGGTCTAGATACGCAGTATTTT
TRBD2 TRBJ2-5 TRBV11-1 - CASSPGLAGPSQETQYF TGTGCCAGCAGCCCGGGACTAGCGGGACCTTCACAAGAGACCCAGTACTTC
TRBD2 TRBJ2-1 TRBV20-1 many CSAGTSGNYNEQFF TGCAGTGCCGGAACTAGCGGGAACTACAATGAGCAGTTCTTC
TRBD1 TRBJ2-7 TRBV15 many CATSRDYSGTGMSEQYF TGTGCCACCAGCAGAGATTATAGTGGGACAGGGATGTCCGAGCAGTACTTC
TRBD1 TRBJ2-7 TRBV10-1 few CASSWDRGSYEQYF TGCGCCAGCTCATGGGACAGGGGGTCCTACGAGCAGTACTTC
TRBD1 TRBJ2-1 TRBV20-1 few CSARDLDRGYGDEQFF TGCAGTGCTAGAGACTTAGACAGGGGGTATGGCGATGAGCAGTTCTTC
- TRBJ2-3 TRBV4-1 many CASRGDGYSSTDTQYF TGCGCCAGCAGAGGGGACGGCTATTCTAGCACAGATACGCAGTATTTT
TRBD1 TRBJ2-6 TRBV11-1 few CASSIPRQGASGANVLTF TGTGCCAGCAGCATCCCGAGACAGGGGGCCTCTGGGGCCAACGTCCTGACTTTC